These T cell receptor beta chains were read from a single sample in a study of cytotoxic CD8 clonotypes in ibrutinib-treated CLL. Here immunoSEQ multiplex PCR was the method, and the copy in TCRdb shows in-frame clones only, minus some. The sample consists of some 63,000 clones, around nine tenths of them appearing once. The source material was PBMCs, sampled after 12 months of ibrutinib treatment. These receptors originate from a human donor with chronic lymphocytic leukemia. The CDR3 runs from the conserved cysteine through the conserved F or W. Fields, in order: J gene, D gene, V gene, clone size, CDR3 DNA, CDR3 protein. A D gene is named only where the DNA matches it firmly. Rows may omit the clone size; those that give it use once, few, many or a size class.

>TRBJ1-2|NA|TRBV18|NA
TGTGCCAGCTCACCAATACAACTTCGACAGCTCCAGGTTGGCTACACCTTC
CASSPIQLRQLQVGYTF
>TRBJ1-5|TRBD1|TRBV2|NA
TGTGCCAGCAGCGATAACAGGGGGCCGGATCAGCCCCAGCATTTT
CASSDNRGPDQPQHF
>TRBJ2-3|NA|TRBV6-1|NA
TGTGCCAGCAGTGCTATCCTAGATACGCAGTATTTT
CASSAILDTQYF
>TRBJ1-1|NA|TRBV19|NA
TGTGCCAGTAGATCACCTGGATTCTCGGAAGCTTTCTTT
CASRSPGFSEAFF
>TRBJ1-2|NA|TRBV30|NA
TGTGCCTGGAGTGTGAACAGCGGTTGCACCTTC
CAWSVNSGCTF
>TRBJ1-5|TRBD1|TRBV6-5|NA
TGTGCCACCAGGGGGACAGGGGCTCAGCCCCAGCATTTT
CATRGTGAQPQHF
>TRBJ2-7|TRBD2|TRBV5-5|NA
TGTGCCAGCAGCGTTGGACTAGCGGGCTCCTACGAGCAGTACTTC
CASSVGLAGSYEQYF
>TRBJ2-3|NA|TRBV11-3|NA
TGTGCCAGCAGCTTAGAAGGGGTTATCACAGATACGCAGTATTTT
CASSLEGVITDTQYF
>TRBJ2-3|NA|TRBV5-5|NA
TGTGCCAGCAGCTTGGAGGGACGGAGCATTGATACGCAGTATTTT
CASSLEGRSIDTQYF
>TRBJ2-7|TRBD2|TRBV4-2|NA
TGTGCCAGCAGCCCGGGCGGGGGGGCCTTGTGGGAGCAGTACTTC
CASSPGGGALWEQYF
>TRBJ1-2|NA|TRBV28|NA
TGTGCCAGCAGTTTGAGAGGGGGTGATGGCTACACCTTC
CASSLRGGDGYTF
>TRBJ1-4|TRBD1|TRBV6-5|NA
TGTGCCAGCAGTTACGACAGGGGAAATGAAAAACTGTTTTTT
CASSYDRGNEKLFF
>TRBJ2-7|NA|TRBV4-3|NA
TGCGCCAGCAGCCACGACCGTGAGGGGGAGCAGTACTTC
CASSHDREGEQYF
>TRBJ1-1|NA|TRBV5-1|NA
TGCGCCAGCAGCTTGGCCTCTATAAGGTGGGGGGAGCTCACTGAAGCTTTCTTT
CASSLASIRWGELTEAFF
>TRBJ2-3|TRBD1|TRBV23-1|NA
TGCGCCAGCAGTCACCTAAAGGGACAGGGGGTGGATACGCAGTATTTT
CASSHLKGQGVDTQYF
>TRBJ1-1|NA|TRBV6-5|NA
TGTGCCAGCAGTTTCTCTGGACAGACGAACACTGAAGCTTTCTTT
CASSFSGQTNTEAFF
>TRBJ2-7|NA|TRBV21-1|NA
TGTGCCAGCAGCAAGCGGGACAGGGAGGCGTACGAGCAGTACTTC
CASSKRDREAYEQYF
>TRBJ2-7|TRBD2|TRBV29-1|NA
TGCAGCGTCCCGTGGGGGGAGGGCTACGAGCAGTACTTC
CSVPWGEGYEQYF
>TRBJ2-7|TRBD1|TRBV13|NA
TGTGCCAGCAGCTTGGGGGACAGGTCCTACGAGCAGTACTTC
CASSLGDRSYEQYF
>TRBJ2-1|TRBD1|TRBV5-1|NA
TGCGCCAGCAGCCACTACCCGGGACAGGGCCTCGATGAGCAGTTCTTC
CASSHYPGQGLDEQFF
>TRBJ2-7|TRBD1|TRBV5-5|once
TGTGCCAGCAGCTTGGGTGTCGGGACAGAGAGCTCCTACGAGCAGTACTTC
CASSLGVGTESSYEQYF
>TRBJ2-1|NA|TRBV18|NA
NA
CASSRGRQSTMSSSSGQGGNEQFF
>TRBJ2-7|NA|TRBV21-1|NA
TGTGCCAGCAGTTCGGGGGTCCCCTACGAGCAGTACTTC
CASSSGVPYEQYF
>TRBJ2-1|TRBD2|TRBV5-1|NA
TGCGCCAGCAGCGTCGGTAGCGGGGGCTACTACAATGAGCAGTTCTTC
CASSVGSGGYYNEQFF
>TRBJ2-7|NA|TRBV7-2|NA
TGTGCCAGCAGCTTACTCCCCCCGGGGACTGGAGCCTACGAGCAGTACTTC
CASSLLPPGTGAYEQYF
>TRBJ2-7|TRBD2|TRBV6-6|NA
TGTGCCAGCAGTTACTATGGACTAGCGGGGGGGTACGAGCAGTACTTC
CASSYYGLAGGYEQYF
>TRBJ2-5|NA|TRBV29-1|NA
TGCAGCGTTGATGGCAGGGTGGAGACCCAGTACTTC
CSVDGRVETQYF
>TRBJ1-4|NA|TRBV18|NA
TGTGCCAGCTCACAGGGGATAAGAGAAAAACTGTTTTTT
CASSQGIREKLFF
>TRBJ2-1|TRBD2|TRBV19|NA
TGTGCCAGTAGTAAACAGACTAGCGGGAGGTCCTACAATGAGCAGTTCTTC
CASSKQTSGRSYNEQFF
>TRBJ2-1|TRBD1|TRBV6-5|NA
TGTGCCAGCAGTCCTGGGACAGGGAAGAATGAGCAGTTCTTC
CASSPGTGKNEQFF
>TRBJ1-2|NA|TRBV5-3|NA
TGTGCCAGAACCATCGCTTGGGGTAAAGACTATGGCTACACCTTC
CARTIAWGKDYGYTF
>TRBJ2-3|NA|TRBV5-1|NA
TGCGCCAGCAGCCAATATCAGGGAAATACGCAGTATTTT
CASSQYQGNTQYF
>TRBJ2-7|NA|TRBV4-1|NA
TGCGCCAGCAGCCGGACCGTGGGCGGAAAGAGCTCCTACGAGCAGTACTTC
CASSRTVGGKSSYEQYF
>TRBJ2-1|NA|TRBV10-3|NA
TGTGCCATCAGTGGGCCGCAGGTTCCAGCTCCGGGATCCTCCTACAATGAGCAGTTCTTC
CAISGPQVPAPGSSYNEQFF
>TRBJ2-7|NA|TRBV4-1|NA
TGCGCCAGCAGCCAAGTCCCTTCCTACGAGCAGTACTTC
CASSQVPSYEQYF
>TRBJ1-1|NA|TRBV23-1|NA
TGCGCCAGCAGCCCGGGGGGGGAGGGTTTCCACACTGAAGCTTTCTTT
CASSPGGEGFHTEAFF
>TRBJ1-2|NA|TRBV30|NA
TGTGCCTGGAGTGAATTGGACGGTGGTGGCTACACCTTC
CAWSELDGGGYTF
>TRBJ1-3|NA|TRBV5-1|NA
TGCGCCAGCAGCTTGGAGGGCTCTGGAAACACCATATATTTT
CASSLEGSGNTIYF
>TRBJ2-7|TRBD2|TRBV5-4|NA
TGTGCCAGCAGCGCGAGGATAGCGGGCTACGAGCAGTACTTC
CASSARIAGYEQYF
>TRBJ2-7|NA|TRBV10-3|NA
TGTGCCATCAGTGAGGCCGCGAGGTCCTCCTACGAGCAGTACTTC
CAISEAARSSYEQYF
>TRBJ2-3|NA|TRBV10-3|NA
TGTGCCATCAGTGAGTCCATTGGAATTAGCACAGATACGCAGTATTTT
CAISESIGISTDTQYF
>TRBJ2-3|TRBD2|TRBV11-3|NA
TGTGCCAGCAGCTTAGATGCTAGCGGAGATACGCAGTATTTT
CASSLDASGDTQYF
>TRBJ2-7|TRBD1|TRBV5-1|few
TGCGCCAGCAGCTTGCCAGGGGGCCCCGAGCAGTACTTC
CASSLPGGPEQYF
>TRBJ1-1|NA|TRBV9|NA
TGTGCCAGCAGCCTCCAGGGCACTGAAGCTTTCTTT
CASSLQGTEAFF
>TRBJ2-7|NA|TRBV18|once
TGTGCCAGCTCACCACTCAGCGAGCAGTACTTC
CASSPLSEQYF
>TRBJ2-1|TRBD2|TRBV7-6|NA
TGTGCCAGCAGCTTCACCGCGGGGGGGGGCTACAATGAGCAGTTCTTC
CASSFTAGGGYNEQFF
>TRBJ2-1|NA|TRBV9|NA
TGTGCCAGCAGCGCCCGTTTAAATGAGCAGTTCTTC
CASSARLNEQFF
>TRBJ2-7|NA|TRBV5-1|NA
TGCGCCAGCAGCTTGGAACACTCTACCTACGAGCAGTACTTC
CASSLEHSTYEQYF
>TRBJ2-1|TRBD2|TRBV30|few
TGTGCCTGTAAACTAGCGGGAGGAGGGAATGAGCAGTTCTTC
CACKLAGGGNEQFF
>TRBJ2-4|NA|TRBV5-1|NA
TGCGCCAGCAGCTTGCTTTTTTTTTCTTCGGGCAAAAACATTCAGTACTTC
CASSLLFFSSGKNIQYF